This T cell receptor beta chain was identified during a study of cytomegalovirus exposure and HLA in healthy donors. The method was immunoSEQ multiplex PCR; TCRdb's version includes in-frame clones alone and lacks a portion of them. The data show about 71,000 clones, about 95% seen once. This CDR3 has 14 amino acids. With 5 bases removed from V and 7 bases from J, the gap between germline ends came to 15 bases. CDR1 is SEHNR and CDR2 is FQNEAQ in the germline V gene (reference sequence). This chain links TRBV7-9 with TRBJ2-1; tentatively, D is TRBD2 (6 bases). The TCR was taken from a woman aged 18-29 years in good health and CMV-seronegative. Sequenced sample: PBMCs. CDR3: CASSGWRARNEQFF. Here the CDR3 DNA reads TGTGCCAGCAGCGGGTGGAGGGCCAGGAATGAGCAGTTCTTC. Complete variable domain (other parts from reference TRBV7-9 and TRBJ2-1): DTGVSQNPRHKITKRGQNVTFRCDPISEHNRLYWYRQTLGQGPEFLTYFQNEAQLEKSRLLSDRFSAERPKGSFSTLEIQRTEQGDSAMYLCASSGWRARNEQFFGPGTRLTVL.